The source of this T cell receptor beta chain is a study of blood T cells in healthy people across ages. Trimming removed 1 base from V and 4 bases from J, with 10 bases in between. The length of the CDR3 is 14 residues. The germline V gene has CDR1 LGHDT and CDR2 YNNKEL (reference sequence). Donors each provided about 9.5 milliliters of peripheral blood. With a J-beta primer mix and a sample-barcoded 5' primer, a second PCR ran about 6 to 11 cycles. TCRdb ran MiXCR on the 5' RACE reads and lists one entry per CDR3 protein. This sample carries over 1.5 million distinct CDR3 sequences, around 50% of them seen once, and the ten largest clones take 2.1%. Whole-study findings and limits: In the absence of known donor CMV status, changes in expanded clonotypes were possibly confounded.

Remarks on this clonotype: The antigen remains undetermined.

The chain is built from TRBV3-1 and TRBJ1-2; D not certain. The sequence came from a middle-aged woman in good health. What was sequenced was blood. The CDR3, as DNA: TGTGCCAGCAGCCAAGCTGGGCAGTCCTATGGCTACACCTTC. It codes for CASSQAGQSYGYTF.